These 18 T cell receptor beta chains came from one sample sequenced in a study of CD8 T cells in Susac syndrome. The RNA, 0.5 to 1 ug, was put through reverse transcription using random hexamers. TCRdb passed the immunoSEQ multiplex PCR reads through MiXCR, listing each CDR3 protein once. This sample has approximately 180,000 distinct CDR3 sequences, with approximately 94% found just once. Sequenced: CD4+ T cells from PBMCs. These receptors all stem from a human donor with multiple sclerosis.

V usage is TRBV27 and J usage is TRBJ2-7, with D tentatively TRBD1 (5 bases). Germline CDR1 and CDR2: MNHEY and SMNVEV (reference sequence). The CDR3 totals 14 residues. With 6 bases removed from V and 0 bases from J, the gap between germline ends came to 12 bases. This chain's CDR3 is CASSTDRYSYEQYF. CDR3 sequence (DNA): TGTGCCAGCAGCACCGACAGATACTCCTACGAGCAGTACTTC.

The genes are TRBV9 and TRBJ2-2, with D perhaps given as TRBD1 or TRBD2 (5 bases each). Per the germline V gene, CDR1 is SGDLS and CDR2 is YYNGEE. Trimming left V 4 bases short and J 1 base short, with 14 bases between. The CDR3 is 16 residues long. The CDR3 protein is CASSPRGRENTGELFF. CDR3 DNA: TGTGCCAGCAGCCCCCGGGGCAGGGAGAACACCGGGGAGCTGTTTTTT. The full variable domain, with the rest looked up from reference TRBV9 and TRBJ2-2, is DSGVTQTPKHLITATGQRVTLRCSPRSGDLSVYWYQQSLDQGLQFLIQYYNGEERAKGNILERFSAQQFPDLHSELNLSSLELGDSALYFCASSPRGRENTGELFFGEGSRLTVL.

V gene TRBV2 combines with J gene TRBJ2-1, with 9 nucleotides matching TRBD2. Per the germline V gene, CDR1 is SNHLY and CDR2 is FYNNEI. The CDR3 spans 16 residues. After removal of 7 bases from V and 8 bases from J, the junction contained 15 bases not matched to a gene. The CDR3 protein is CASKVRGGLAGDEQFF. The CDR3 DNA follows: TGTGCCAGCAAGGTCAGGGGGGGACTAGCCGGCGATGAGCAGTTCTTC.

This chain uses TRBV18 with TRBJ2-1, with 13 positions matching TRBD2. Germline CDR1 reads KGHSH; CDR2 reads LQKENI. The CDR3 has 15 amino acids. J was trimmed by 9 bases and V by 8 bases; bases with no gene match: 10. The CDR3 sequence: CASRTSGGREGEQFF. CDR3 nucleotides: TGTGCCAGCCGGACTAGCGGGGGCAGGGAGGGTGAGCAGTTCTTC.

The V and J genes are TRBV20-1 and TRBJ2-1; D is perhaps TRBD2 (6 bases). Germline V gene lookup returns CDR1 DFQATT and CDR2 SNEGSKA (reference sequence). V dropped 6 bases and J dropped 4 bases, with 13 bases sitting between them. The CDR3 contains 13 residues. The CDR3 DNA is TGCAGTGCAACCACGGGACTGTACAATGAGCAGTTCTTC. This translates into CSATTGLYNEQFF.

V and J are TRBV20-1 and TRBJ2-3; D might be TRBD2 (5 bases). Germline values: CDR1 DFQATT, CDR2 SNEGSKA (reference sequence). V was cut by 4 bases and J by 0 bases, with 8 bases left in between. The CDR3 covers 13 residues. As DNA, the CDR3 is TGCAGTGCTAACCAGCGGAGCACAGATACGCAGTATTTT. This gives the protein CSANQRSTDTQYF.

The chain links TRBV23-1 to TRBJ1-5, with D possibly TRBD1 on 5 matching bases. TRBV23-1 is given ORF status, its function remaining uncertain. CDR3 length: 14 residues. Deletions cut 10 bases from V and 2 bases from J, with 15 bases between. The CDR3 nucleotides are TGCGCCACCCACCAGGGCAATGGCAATCAGCCCCAGCATTTT. This gives the protein CATHQGNGNQPQHF.

V and J are TRBV7-8 and TRBJ2-1, with a tentative D call TRBD2 (6 bases). There are 13 residues in the CDR3. Trimming shortened V by 8 bases and J by 2 bases, and 10 bases separated the two germline ends. Germline CDR1 is SGHVS and CDR2 is FQNEAQ. This CDR3 is CASGRGPYNEQFF. CDR3 DNA sequence: TGTGCCAGCGGGCGGGGTCCCTACAATGAGCAGTTCTTC.

The chain is built from TRBV6-6 and TRBJ2-7, with D tentatively TRBD2 (7 bases). CDR3 length: 15 amino acids. Trimming left V 2 bases short and J 2 bases short, with 13 bases between. CDR1 MNHNY and CDR2 SVGAGI come from the germline V gene (reference sequence). CDR3 coding DNA: TGTGCCAGCAGTTACGTTGCGGGGGCCACCTACGAGCAGTACTTC. Its protein is CASSYVAGATYEQYF.

The chain has TRBV29-1 and TRBJ2-3; 9 bases align to TRBD1. The CDR3 sequence is 12 residues long. CDR1 is SQVTM and CDR2 is ANQGSEA in the germline V gene. V gave up 6 bases and J gave up 4 bases; unmatched junction bases: 2. The CDR3 DNA is TGCAGCGTCGGGACAGGGTCAGATACGCAGTATTTT. It encodes CSVGTGSDTQYF.

The chain has TRBV20-1 and TRBJ2-7; D is unresolved. Germline V gives CDR1 DFQATT, CDR2 SNEGSKA (reference sequence). The CDR3 consists of 14 residues. The germline V and J ends were trimmed by 1 base and 4 bases, with 14 bases remaining between them. The CDR3 region is CSARGPRLEYEQYF. CDR3 nucleotide sequence: TGCAGTGCTAGAGGGCCCAGACTGGAATACGAGCAGTACTTC.

CDR3 residues: CASSLSGADTGELFF. CDR3 DNA sequence: TGTGCCAGCAGCTTATCGGGGGCTGACACCGGGGAGCTGTTTTTT. This chain joins TRBV7-3 and TRBJ2-2, with D perhaps being TRBD1 or TRBD2 (6 bases each). This CDR3 spans 15 amino acids. Germline CDR1 SGHTA, CDR2 FQGTGA. V lost 2 bases, J lost 3 bases, and 10 bases lay in between.

The V call is TRBV4-3, the J call TRBJ2-2, with 12 nucleotides matching TRBD1. The CDR3 runs to 15 residues. The J segment lost 5 bases and the V segment lost 10 bases, leaving 8 bases of the junction unmatched. CDR1 and CDR2 from the germline V gene are LGHNA and YSLEER. The CDR3 DNA sequence: TGCGCCACAGCGAGGGGACAGGGGGCGACCGGGGAGCTGTTTTTT. It yields the protein CATARGQGATGELFF.

This chain uses TRBV20-1 with TRBJ2-5; 11 bases are shared with TRBD2. Unmatched junction bases numbered 8, after V lost 3 bases and J lost 2 bases. Germline-derived CDR1 and CDR2 are DFQATT and SNEGSKA (reference sequence). This CDR3 spans 16 amino acids. The CDR3 DNA follows: TGCAGTGCTAGCCTTACTAGCGGGGGAGCACAAGAGACCCAGTACTTC. Its protein is CSASLTSGGAQETQYF.

The chain joins TRBV29-1 to TRBJ2-5, with D possibly TRBD1 on 5 matching bases. V shed 6 bases and J shed 2 bases, with 13 bases lying between them. The CDR3 spans 13 residues. Germline-derived CDR1 and CDR2 are SQVTM and ANQGSEA. The CDR3 spells CSVGLSSQETQYF. Here the CDR3 DNA reads TGCAGCGTGGGGCTATCCTCTCAAGAGACCCAGTACTTC.

The chain joins TRBV2 to TRBJ2-7; D call uncertain. The length of the CDR3 is 11 residues. The V and J ends lost 7 bases and 3 bases respectively, with 7 bases between them. CDR1 and CDR2 from the germline V gene are SNHLY and FYNNEI. The CDR3 here is CASKKNYEQYF. The CDR3 region has the DNA TGTGCCAGCAAGAAGAACTACGAGCAGTACTTC.

This CDR3 is CSATRPGNQPQHF. The CDR3 region has the DNA TGCAGTGCCACCCGACCGGGGAATCAGCCCCAGCATTTT. The chain uses TRBV20-1 and TRBJ1-5, with D unclear. Trimming cost V 6 bases and J 4 bases, with 13 bases left between them. Looked up from germline, CDR1 is DFQATT and CDR2 is SNEGSKA (reference sequence). This CDR3 spans 13 amino acids.

The chain links TRBV20-1 to TRBJ1-6; a weak D match, TRBD1 (5 bases). CDR3 length: 12 amino acids. Germline V lookup: CDR1 DFQATT, CDR2 SNEGSKA (reference sequence). Trimming left V 6 bases short and J 13 bases short, with 16 bases between. The CDR3: CSARQGASPLHF. CDR3 sequence (DNA): TGCAGTGCCCGCCAAGGGGCCTCGCCCCTCCACTTT.